This T cell receptor (beta chain) was found in a study of blood T cells in healthy people across ages. Each donor was a healthy Caucasian individual from Russia, aged about 6 to 95. The study's findings and limits: Unsorted PBMC input precluded a conclusive naive versus antigen-experienced comparison.

Deletions cut 1 base from V and 5 bases from J, with 8 bases between. From germline, CDR1 is DFQATT and CDR2 SNEGSKA (reference sequence). This CDR3 comprises 12 residues. This clonotype was seen a handful of times. Antigen specificity is unknown. The authors ran a second PCR of about 6 to 12 cycles using a sample-barcoded 5' primer and a J-beta primer mix. CDR3-containing paired-end reads numbered at least 3 million in each sample. A single record per CDR3 protein comes from TCRdb applying MiXCR to the 5' RACE reads. This sample has 2 million or so distinct CDR3 sequences, with about 50% found just once.

V usage is TRBV20-1 and J usage is TRBJ2-5; D unresolved. This sequence originates from a woman between 35 and 50 years old in good health. The material sequenced was blood. CDR3 amino acids: CSARVVMETQYF. The CDR3 DNA sequence: TGCAGTGCTAGAGTAGTAATGGAGACCCAGTACTTC.